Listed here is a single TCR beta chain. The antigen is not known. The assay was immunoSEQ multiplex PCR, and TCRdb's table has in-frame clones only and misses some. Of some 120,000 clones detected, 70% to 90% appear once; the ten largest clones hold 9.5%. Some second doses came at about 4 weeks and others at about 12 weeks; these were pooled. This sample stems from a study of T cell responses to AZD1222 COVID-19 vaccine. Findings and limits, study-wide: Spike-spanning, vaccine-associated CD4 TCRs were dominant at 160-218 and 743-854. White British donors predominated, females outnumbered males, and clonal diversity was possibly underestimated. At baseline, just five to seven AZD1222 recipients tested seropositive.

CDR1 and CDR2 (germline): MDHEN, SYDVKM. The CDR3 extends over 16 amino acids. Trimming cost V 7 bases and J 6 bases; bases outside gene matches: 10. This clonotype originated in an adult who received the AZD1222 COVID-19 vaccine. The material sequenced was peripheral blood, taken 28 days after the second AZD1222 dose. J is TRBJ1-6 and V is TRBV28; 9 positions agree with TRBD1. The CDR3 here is CASISPGTGRNSPLHF. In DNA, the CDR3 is TGTGCCAGCATCTCACCCGGGACAGGGCGTAATTCACCCCTCCACTTT.